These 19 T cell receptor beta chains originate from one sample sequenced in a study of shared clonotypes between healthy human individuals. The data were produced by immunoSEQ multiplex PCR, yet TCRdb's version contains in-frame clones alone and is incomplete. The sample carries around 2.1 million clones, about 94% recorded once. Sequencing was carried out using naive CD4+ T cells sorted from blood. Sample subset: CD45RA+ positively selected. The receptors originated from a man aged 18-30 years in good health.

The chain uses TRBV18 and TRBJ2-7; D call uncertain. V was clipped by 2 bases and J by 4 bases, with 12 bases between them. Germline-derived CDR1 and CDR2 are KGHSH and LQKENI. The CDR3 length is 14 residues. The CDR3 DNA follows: TGTGCCAGCTCACCAACATCACAGCCTTACGAGCAGTACTTC. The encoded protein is CASSPTSQPYEQYF.

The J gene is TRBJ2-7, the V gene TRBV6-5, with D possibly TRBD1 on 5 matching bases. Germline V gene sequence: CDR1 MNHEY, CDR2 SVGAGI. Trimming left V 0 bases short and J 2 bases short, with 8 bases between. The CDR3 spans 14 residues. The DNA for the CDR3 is TGTGCCAGCAGTTACTCGACGACAGCCTACGAGCAGTACTTC. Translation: CASSYSTTAYEQYF.

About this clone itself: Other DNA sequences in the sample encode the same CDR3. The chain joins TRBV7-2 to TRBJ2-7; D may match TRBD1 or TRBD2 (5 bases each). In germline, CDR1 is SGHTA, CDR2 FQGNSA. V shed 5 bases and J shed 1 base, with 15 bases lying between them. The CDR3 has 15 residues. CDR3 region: CASSPGGAGSYEQYF. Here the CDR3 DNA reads TGTGCCAGCAGCCCCGGTGGGGCGGGTTCCTACGAGCAGTACTTC.

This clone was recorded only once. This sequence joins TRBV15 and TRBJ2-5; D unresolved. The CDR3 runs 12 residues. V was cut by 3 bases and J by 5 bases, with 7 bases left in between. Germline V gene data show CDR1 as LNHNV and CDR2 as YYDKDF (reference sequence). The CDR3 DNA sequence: TGTGCCACCAGCAGCGAGACGGAGACCCAGTACTTC. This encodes CATSSETETQYF.

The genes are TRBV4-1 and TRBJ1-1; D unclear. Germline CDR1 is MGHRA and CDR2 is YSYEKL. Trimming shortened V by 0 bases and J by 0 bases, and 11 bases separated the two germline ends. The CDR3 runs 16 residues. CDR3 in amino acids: CASSQEVPPLNTEAFF. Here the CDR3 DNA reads TGCGCCAGCAGCCAAGAAGTCCCACCGTTGAACACTGAAGCTTTCTTT.

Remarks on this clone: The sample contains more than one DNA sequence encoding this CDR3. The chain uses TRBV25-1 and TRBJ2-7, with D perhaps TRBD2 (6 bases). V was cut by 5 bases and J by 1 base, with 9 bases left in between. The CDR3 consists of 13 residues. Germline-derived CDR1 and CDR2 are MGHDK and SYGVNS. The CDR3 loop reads CASSPSGSYEQYF. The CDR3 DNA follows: TGTGCCAGCAGTCCCAGCGGGTCCTACGAGCAGTACTTC.

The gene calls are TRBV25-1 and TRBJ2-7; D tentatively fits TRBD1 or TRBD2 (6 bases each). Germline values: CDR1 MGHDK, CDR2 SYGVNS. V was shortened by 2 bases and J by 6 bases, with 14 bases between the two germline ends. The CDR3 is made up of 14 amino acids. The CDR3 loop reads CASSEGGLPSEQYF. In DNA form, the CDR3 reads TGTGCCAGCAGTGAAGGGGGGCTTCCCAGCGAGCAGTACTTC.

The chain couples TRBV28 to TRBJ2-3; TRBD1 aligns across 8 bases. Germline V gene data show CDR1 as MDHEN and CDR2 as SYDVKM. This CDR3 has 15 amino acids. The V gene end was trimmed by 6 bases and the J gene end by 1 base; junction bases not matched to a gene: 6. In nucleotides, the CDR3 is TGTGCCAGCAGACTTTCAGGGGGCGGCACAGATACGCAGTATTTT. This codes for CASRLSGGGTDTQYF. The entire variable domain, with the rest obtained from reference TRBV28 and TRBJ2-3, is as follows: DVKVTQSSRYLVKRTGEKVFLECVQDMDHENMFWYRQDPGLGLRLIYFSYDVKMKEKGDIPEGYSVSREKKERFSLILESASTNQTSMYLCASRLSGGGTDTQYFGPGTRLTVL.

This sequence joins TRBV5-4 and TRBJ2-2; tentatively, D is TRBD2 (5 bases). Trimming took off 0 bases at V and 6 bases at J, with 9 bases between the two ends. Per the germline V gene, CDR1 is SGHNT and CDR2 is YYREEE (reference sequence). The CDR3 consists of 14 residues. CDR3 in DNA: TGTGCCAGCAGCTTGGTCAGCGGAGCCGGGGAGCTGTTTTTT. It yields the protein CASSLVSGAGELFF.

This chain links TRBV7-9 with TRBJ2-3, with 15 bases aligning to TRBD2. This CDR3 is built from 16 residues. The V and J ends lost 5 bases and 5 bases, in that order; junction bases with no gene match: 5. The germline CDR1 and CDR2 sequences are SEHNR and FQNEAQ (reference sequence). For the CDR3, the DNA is TGTGCCAGCAGCCCAGGACTAGCGGGGGGGCGAGATACGCAGTATTTT. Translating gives CASSPGLAGGRDTQYF.

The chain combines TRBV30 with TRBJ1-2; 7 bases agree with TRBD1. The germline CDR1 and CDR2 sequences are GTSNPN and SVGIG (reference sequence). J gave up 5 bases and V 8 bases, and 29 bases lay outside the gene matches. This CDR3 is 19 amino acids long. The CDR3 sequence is CATEGGGTVGQPFWYGYTF. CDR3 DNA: TGTGCCACGGAAGGTGGAGGGACAGTTGGACAGCCTTTTTGGTATGGCTACACCTTC.

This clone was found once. This CDR3 reads CASSPGSWVGTEAFF. As DNA, the CDR3 is TGTGCCAGCAGTCCCGGGAGCTGGGTTGGCACTGAAGCTTTCTTT. V usage is TRBV14 and J usage is TRBJ1-1; D not certain. The CDR3 is made up of 15 amino acids. Trimming pared 6 bases from V and 4 bases from J, leaving 18 bases between. From germline, CDR1 is SGHDN and CDR2 FVKESK.

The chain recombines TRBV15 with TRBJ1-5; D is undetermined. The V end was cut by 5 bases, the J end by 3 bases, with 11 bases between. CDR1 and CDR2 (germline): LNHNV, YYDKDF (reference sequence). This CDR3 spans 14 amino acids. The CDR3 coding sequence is TGTGCCACCAGCGTCGCAGCCATCAATCAGCCCCAGCATTTT. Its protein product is CATSVAAINQPQHF.

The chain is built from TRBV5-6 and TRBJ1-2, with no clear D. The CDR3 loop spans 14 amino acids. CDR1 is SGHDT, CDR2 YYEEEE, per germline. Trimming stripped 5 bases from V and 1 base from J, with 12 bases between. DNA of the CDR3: TGTGCCAGCAGTTGGAAAAGCTTTAACTATGGCTACACCTTC. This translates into CASSWKSFNYGYTF.

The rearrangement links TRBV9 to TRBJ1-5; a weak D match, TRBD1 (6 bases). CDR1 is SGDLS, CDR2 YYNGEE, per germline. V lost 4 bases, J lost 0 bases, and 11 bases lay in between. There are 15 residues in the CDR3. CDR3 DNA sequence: TGTGCCAGCAGCCCGGGGGGCTTTAGCAATCAGCCCCAGCATTTT. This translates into CASSPGGFSNQPQHF.

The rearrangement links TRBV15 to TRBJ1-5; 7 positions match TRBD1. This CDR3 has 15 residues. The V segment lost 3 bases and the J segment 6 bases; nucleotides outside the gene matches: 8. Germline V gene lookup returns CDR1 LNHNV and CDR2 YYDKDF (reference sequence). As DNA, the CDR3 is TGTGCCACCAGCAGGGACAGGACGGGGGGTCAGCCCCAGCATTTT. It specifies CATSRDRTGGQPQHF.

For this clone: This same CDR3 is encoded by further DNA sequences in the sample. CDR3 residues: CASSPGQITDTQYF. CDR3 nucleotides: TGCGCCAGCAGTCCTGGACAGATCACAGATACGCAGTATTTT. The gene calls are TRBV5-1 and TRBJ2-3; a possible D gene is TRBD1 (6 bases). Germline V CDR1 and CDR2: SGHRS, YFSETQ. The V end lost 5 bases, the J end lost 2 bases, and 12 bases lay between the germline ends. The CDR3 totals 14 residues. The complete variable domain, with remaining parts taken from reference TRBV5-1 and TRBJ2-3, reads KAGVTQTPRYLIKTRGQQVTLSCSPISGHRSVSWYQQTPGQGLQFLFEYFSETQRNKGNFPGRFSGRQFSNSRSEMNVSTLELGDSALYLCASSPGQITDTQYFGPGTRLTVL.

The chain's CDR3 is CASKRGTSYEQYF. As DNA, the CDR3 is TGTGCCAGCAAACGGGGTACCTCCTACGAGCAGTACTTC. The chain links TRBV6-5 to TRBJ2-7; possible D gene TRBD2, 5 bases. Germline V gene lookup returns CDR1 MNHEY and CDR2 SVGAGI. The CDR3 covers 13 residues. Trimming removed 7 bases at V and 0 bases at J, with 10 bases between.

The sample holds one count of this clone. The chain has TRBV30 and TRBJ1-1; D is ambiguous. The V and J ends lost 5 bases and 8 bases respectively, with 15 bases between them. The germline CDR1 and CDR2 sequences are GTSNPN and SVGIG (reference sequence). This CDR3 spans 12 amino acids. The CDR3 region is CAWADPKREAFF. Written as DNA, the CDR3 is TGTGCCTGGGCGGACCCCAAACGCGAAGCTTTCTTT.